These 5 T cell receptor beta chains were all obtained from the same sample, sequenced in a study of blood T cell repertoires in COVID-19. Assay: immunoSEQ multiplex PCR; the TCRdb copy retains only in-frame clones and omits some. The sample carries roughly 120,000 clones, 70% to 90% recorded once. What was sequenced was peripheral blood. The source of these receptors is a woman in her 70s who had recovered from COVID-19.

This chain's CDR3 is CASSFHRDTEAFF. In nucleotides, the CDR3 is TGTGCCAGCAGCTTCCACCGGGACACTGAAGCTTTCTTT. The gene calls are TRBV11-2 and TRBJ1-1; D gene uncertain. Per the germline V gene, CDR1 is SGHAT and CDR2 is FQNNGV. This CDR3 contains 13 residues. Trimming stripped 3 bases from V and 3 bases from J, with 8 bases between.

V is TRBV7-2 and J is TRBJ1-2; 8 positions match TRBD1. CDR1 SGHTA and CDR2 FQGNSA come from the germline V gene. The CDR3 loop spans 15 amino acids. J was trimmed by 8 bases and V by 1 base; bases with no gene match: 9. The CDR3 DNA follows: TGTGCCAGCAGCTTAGGGACAGGGAATTCGGAAGGCTACACCTTC. This codes for CASSLGTGNSEGYTF. Together with reference TRBV7-2 and TRBJ1-2, the CDR3 gives the full variable domain: GAGVSQSPSNKVTEKGKDVELRCDPISGHTALYWYRQSLGQGLEFLIYFQGNSAPDKSGLPSDRFSAERTGGSVSTLTIQRTQQEDSAVYLCASSLGTGNSEGYTFGSGTRLTVV.

The CDR3 loop reads CATSDGTKAFF. In DNA form, the CDR3 reads TGTGCCACCAGTGACGGGACAAAAGCTTTCTTT. The rearrangement joins TRBV24-1 to TRBJ1-1; a possible D gene is TRBD1 (6 bases). Germline V gives CDR1 KGHDR, CDR2 SFDVKD. The CDR3 spans 11 residues. V was trimmed by 4 bases and J by 9 bases, leaving 8 bases between them.

The V gene is TRBV27, the J gene TRBJ2-7; possibly TRBD1 for D (5 bases). From germline, CDR1 is MNHEY and CDR2 SMNVEV (reference sequence). V was cut by 4 bases and J by 1 base, with 8 bases left in between. This CDR3 is 13 amino acids long. CDR3 in amino acids: CASSYDSSYEQYF. For the CDR3, the DNA is TGTGCCAGCAGTTATGACAGTTCCTACGAGCAGTACTTC.

This rearrangement joins TRBV6-6 to TRBJ2-3; D possibly corresponds to TRBD1 (5 bases). From germline, CDR1 is MNHNY and CDR2 SVGAGI (reference sequence). Between the trimmed V and J ends, which lost 7 bases and 2 bases, there was a span of 13 bases. The CDR3 is made up of 14 amino acids. CDR3 DNA: TGTGCCAGCATCAAGGGGAATCCCACAGATACGCAGTATTTT. Translated, it gives CASIKGNPTDTQYF.